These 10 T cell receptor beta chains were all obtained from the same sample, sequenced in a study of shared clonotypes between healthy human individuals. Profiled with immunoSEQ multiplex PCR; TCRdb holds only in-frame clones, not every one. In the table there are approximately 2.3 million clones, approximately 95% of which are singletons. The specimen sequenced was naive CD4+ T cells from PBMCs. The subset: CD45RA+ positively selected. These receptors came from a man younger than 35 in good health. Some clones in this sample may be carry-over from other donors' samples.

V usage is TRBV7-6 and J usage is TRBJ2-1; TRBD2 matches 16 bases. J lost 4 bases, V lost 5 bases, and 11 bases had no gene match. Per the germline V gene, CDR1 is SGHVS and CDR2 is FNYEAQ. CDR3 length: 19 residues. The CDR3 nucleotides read TGTGCCAGCAGCCTACCGGGACTAGCGGGAGGGGACCTTTACAATGAGCAGTTCTTC. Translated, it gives CASSLPGLAGGDLYNEQFF. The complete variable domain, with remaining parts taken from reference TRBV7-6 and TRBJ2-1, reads GAGVSQSPRYKVTKRGQDVALRCDPISGHVSLYWYRQALGQGPEFLTYFNYEAQQDKSGLPNDRFSAERPEGSISTLTIQRTEQRDSAMYRCASSLPGLAGGDLYNEQFFGPGTRLTVL.

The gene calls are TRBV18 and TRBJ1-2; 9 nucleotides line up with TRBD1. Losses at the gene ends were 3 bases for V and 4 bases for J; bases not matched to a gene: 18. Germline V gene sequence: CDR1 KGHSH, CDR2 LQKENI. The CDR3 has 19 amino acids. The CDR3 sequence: CASSPFTGGGSPNLYGYTF. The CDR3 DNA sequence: TGTGCCAGCTCACCGTTTACAGGGGGCGGCTCCCCTAATCTCTATGGCTACACCTTC.

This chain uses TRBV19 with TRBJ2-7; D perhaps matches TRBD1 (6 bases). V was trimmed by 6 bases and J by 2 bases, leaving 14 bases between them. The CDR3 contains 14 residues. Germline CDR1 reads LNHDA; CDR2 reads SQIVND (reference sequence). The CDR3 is CASSLQGTPYEQYF. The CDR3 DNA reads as TGTGCCAGTAGCCTACAGGGTACCCCCTACGAGCAGTACTTC.

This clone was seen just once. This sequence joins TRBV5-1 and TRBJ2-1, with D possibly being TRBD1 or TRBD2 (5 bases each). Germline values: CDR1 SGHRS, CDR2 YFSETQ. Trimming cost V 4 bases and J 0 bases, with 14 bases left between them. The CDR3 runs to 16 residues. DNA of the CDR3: TGCGCCAGCAGCCGTACCGGGACCCTCTCCTACAATGAGCAGTTCTTC. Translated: CASSRTGTLSYNEQFF.

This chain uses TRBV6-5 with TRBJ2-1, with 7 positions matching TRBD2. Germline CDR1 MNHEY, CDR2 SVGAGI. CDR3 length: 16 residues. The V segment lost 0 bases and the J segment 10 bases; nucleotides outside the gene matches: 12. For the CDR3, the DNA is TGTGCCAGCAGTTACTCGATAGCGGGCCTGGGGAACGAGCAGTTCTTC. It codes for CASSYSIAGLGNEQFF.

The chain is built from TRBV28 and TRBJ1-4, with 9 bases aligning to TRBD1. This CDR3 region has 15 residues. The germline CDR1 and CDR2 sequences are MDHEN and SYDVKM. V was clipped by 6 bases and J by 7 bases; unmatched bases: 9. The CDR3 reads CASSRGQGRGEKLFF. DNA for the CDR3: TGTGCCAGCAGCCGCGGACAGGGGCGTGGTGAAAAACTGTTTTTT.

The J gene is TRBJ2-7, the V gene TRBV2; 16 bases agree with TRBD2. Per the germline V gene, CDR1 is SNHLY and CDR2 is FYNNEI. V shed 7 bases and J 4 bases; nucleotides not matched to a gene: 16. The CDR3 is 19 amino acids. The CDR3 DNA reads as TGTGCCAGCACCTCCTTTGGGGGACTAGCGGGAGGGCCAGGGTACGAGCAGTACTTC. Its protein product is CASTSFGGLAGGPGYEQYF.

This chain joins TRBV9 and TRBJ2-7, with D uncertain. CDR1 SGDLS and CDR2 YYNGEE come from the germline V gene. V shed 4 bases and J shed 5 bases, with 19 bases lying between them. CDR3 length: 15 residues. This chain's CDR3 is CASSPYTALLDEQYF. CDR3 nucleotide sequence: TGTGCCAGCAGCCCCTACACCGCTCTCCTGGACGAGCAGTACTTC. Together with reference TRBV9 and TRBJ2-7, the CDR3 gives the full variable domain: DSGVTQTPKHLITATGQRVTLRCSPRSGDLSVYWYQQSLDQGLQFLIQYYNGEERAKGNILERFSAQQFPDLHSELNLSSLELGDSALYFCASSPYTALLDEQYFGPGTRLTVT.

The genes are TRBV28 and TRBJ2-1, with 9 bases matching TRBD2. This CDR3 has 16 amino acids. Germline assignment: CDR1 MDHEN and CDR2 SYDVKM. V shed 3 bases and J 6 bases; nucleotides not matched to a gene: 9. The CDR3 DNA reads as TGTGCCAGCAGTTTTTCCCGGGCTAGCGGGGCCAATGAGCAGTTCTTC. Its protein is CASSFSRASGANEQFF.

CDR3 residues: CASSPGASSYEQYF. The CDR3 DNA follows: TGTGCCAGCAGCCCCGGGGCTAGCTCCTACGAGCAGTACTTC. V is TRBV5-5 and J is TRBJ2-7; D assignment may be TRBD1 or TRBD2 (5 bases each). V lost 4 bases to trimming and J lost 0 bases, with 11 bases between them. Per the germline V gene, CDR1 is SGHKS and CDR2 is YYEKEE (reference sequence). The CDR3 is 14 residues long.